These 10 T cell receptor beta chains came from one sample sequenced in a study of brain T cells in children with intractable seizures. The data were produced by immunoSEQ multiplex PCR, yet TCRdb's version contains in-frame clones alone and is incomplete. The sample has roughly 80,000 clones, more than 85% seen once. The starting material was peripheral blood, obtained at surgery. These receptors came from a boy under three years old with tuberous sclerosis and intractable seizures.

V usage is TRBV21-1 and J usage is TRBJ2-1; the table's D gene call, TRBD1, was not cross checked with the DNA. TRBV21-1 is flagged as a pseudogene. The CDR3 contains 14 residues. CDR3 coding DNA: TGTGCCAGCATTAGGAACAGGGATCGCAATGAGCAGTTCTTC. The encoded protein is CASIRNRDRNEQFF.

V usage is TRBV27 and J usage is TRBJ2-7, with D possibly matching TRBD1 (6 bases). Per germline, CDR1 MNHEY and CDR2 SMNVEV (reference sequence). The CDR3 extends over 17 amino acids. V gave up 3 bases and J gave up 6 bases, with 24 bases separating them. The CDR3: CASSFIPAGVRLSEQYF. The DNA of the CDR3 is TGTGCCAGCAGTTTCATCCCTGCAGGGGTTCGACTAAGCGAGCAGTACTTC.

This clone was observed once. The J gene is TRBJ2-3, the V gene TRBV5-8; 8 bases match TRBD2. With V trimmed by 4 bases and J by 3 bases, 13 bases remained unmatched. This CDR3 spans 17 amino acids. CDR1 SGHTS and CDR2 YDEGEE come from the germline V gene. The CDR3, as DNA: TGTGCCAGCAGCCCCGCCCTTGGGGTAGCGGGGACAGATACGCAGTATTTT. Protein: CASSPALGVAGTDTQYF.

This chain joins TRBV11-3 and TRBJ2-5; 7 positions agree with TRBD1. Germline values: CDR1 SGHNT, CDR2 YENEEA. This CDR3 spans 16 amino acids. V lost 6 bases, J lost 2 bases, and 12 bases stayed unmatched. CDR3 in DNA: TGTGCCAGCAGTCCCGTGTTTGGGACAGAGCAAGAGACCCAGTACTTC. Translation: CASSPVFGTEQETQYF.

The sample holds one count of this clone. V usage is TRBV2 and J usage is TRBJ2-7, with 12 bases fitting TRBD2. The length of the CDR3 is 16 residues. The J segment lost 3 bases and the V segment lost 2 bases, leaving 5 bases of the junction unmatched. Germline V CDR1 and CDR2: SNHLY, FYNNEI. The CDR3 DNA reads TGTGCCAGCAGTGAAAGGACTAGCGGGGCGGTCTACGAGCAGTACTTC. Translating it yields CASSERTSGAVYEQYF.

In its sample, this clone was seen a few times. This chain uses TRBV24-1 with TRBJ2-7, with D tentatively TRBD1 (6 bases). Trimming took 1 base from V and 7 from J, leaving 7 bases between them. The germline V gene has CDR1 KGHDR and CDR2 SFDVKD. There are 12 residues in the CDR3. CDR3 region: CATSDFTGEQYF. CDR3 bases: TGTGCCACCAGTGATTTTACAGGGGAGCAGTACTTC.

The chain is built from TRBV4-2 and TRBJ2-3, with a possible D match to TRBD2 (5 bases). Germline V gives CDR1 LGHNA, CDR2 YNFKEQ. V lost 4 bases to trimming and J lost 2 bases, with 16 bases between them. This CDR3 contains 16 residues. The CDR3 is CASSRVAPGLTDTQYF. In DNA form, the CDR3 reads TGTGCCAGCAGCCGGGTAGCGCCAGGTCTCACAGATACGCAGTATTTT.

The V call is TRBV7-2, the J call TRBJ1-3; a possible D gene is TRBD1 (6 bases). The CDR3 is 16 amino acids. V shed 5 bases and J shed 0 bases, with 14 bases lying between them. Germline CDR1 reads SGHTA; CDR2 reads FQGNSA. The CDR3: CASSPETGRSGNTIYF. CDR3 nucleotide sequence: TGTGCCAGCAGCCCGGAGACAGGCCGCTCTGGAAACACCATATATTTT.

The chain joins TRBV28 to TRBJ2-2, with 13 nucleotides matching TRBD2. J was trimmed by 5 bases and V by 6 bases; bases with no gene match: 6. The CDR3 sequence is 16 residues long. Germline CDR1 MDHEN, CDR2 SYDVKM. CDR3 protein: CASRRTSGSGTGELFF. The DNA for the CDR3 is TGTGCCAGCAGGAGGACTAGCGGGAGCGGGACCGGGGAGCTGTTTTTT.

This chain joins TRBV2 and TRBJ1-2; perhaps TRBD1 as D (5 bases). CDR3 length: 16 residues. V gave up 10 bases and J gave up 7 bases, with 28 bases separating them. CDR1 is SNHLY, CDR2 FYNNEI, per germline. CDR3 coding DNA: TGTGCCACCCAAACTGCGGACACCGGTGTTAGGGGTGGCTACACCTTC. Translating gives CATQTADTGVRGGYTF.